The rows below give T cell receptor beta chains drawn from one sample of a study of cytomegalovirus exposure and HLA in healthy donors. TCRdb's copy holds only in-frame clones and misses some; the assay was immunoSEQ multiplex PCR. This sample yields about 120,000 clones, of which approximately 70% are seen a single time; around 0.95% belongs to the top ten. Source material: PBMCs. The origin of the receptors is a woman in her twenties or thirties in good health and CMV-seronegative. The CDR3 runs from the conserved cysteine through the conserved F or W. The D gene is left open where the match is weak. Clone size is not always given. Where it is, it says once, few, many or a class for expanded clones.

>TRBJ2-1|TRBV29-1|.|.
TGCAGCGTTGATGGCGGAGGGGGCGATGAGCAGTTCTTC
CSVDGGGGDEQFF
>TRBJ2-2|TRBV7-2|.|few
TGTGCCAGCAGCTTATCGAGCGGGTCCGGGGAGCTGTTTTTT
CASSLSSGSGELFF
>TRBJ1-6|TRBV2|.|.
TGTGCCAGCGGGGCGGTGGGGGGAGGTTCACCCCTCCACTTT
CASGAVGGGSPLHF
>TRBJ1-4|TRBV4-2|.|.
TGTGCCAGCAGCCAAGATCCGGCGGCTTCTAATGAAAAACTGTTTTTT
CASSQDPAASNEKLFF
>TRBJ2-1|TRBV27|.|.
TGTGCCAGCAGAGTGGGCTACCATGAGCAGTTCTTC
CASRVGYHEQFF
>TRBJ1-5|TRBV5-1|.|.
TGCGCCAGCAGCTTGGAACAGGGAAATCAGCCCCAGCATTTT
CASSLEQGNQPQHF
>TRBJ1-2|TRBV2|TRBD1|.
TGTGCCAGCAAGGGGGACAGAGATTACCCAGAGAGGTACTACTATGGCTACACCTTC
CASKGDRDYPERYYYGYTF
>TRBJ1-4|TRBV5-6|.|few
TGTGCCAGCAGTTTAGACAGGGAAAAACTGTTTTTT
CASSLDREKLFF
>TRBJ2-3|TRBV27|TRBD2|.
TGTGCCAGCAGATCTAGCGGAGATACGCAGTATTTT
CASRSSGDTQYF
>TRBJ2-5|TRBV5-4|TRBD1|.
TGTGCCAGCAGCTTGGTGGTTTCAATAGGGACAGGGGAGACCCAGTACTTC
CASSLVVSIGTGETQYF
>TRBJ1-5|TRBV27|.|few
TGTGCCAGCAGCCGGACCCCTCCGGGACTCAGGCTAGAACAGCCCCAGCATTTT
CASSRTPPGLRLEQPQHF
>TRBJ2-1|TRBV6-6|TRBD2|few
TGTGCCACCGAGCGGGAGGGTTACAATGAGCAGTTCTTC
CATEREGYNEQFF
>TRBJ2-2|TRBV5-1|TRBD1|.
TGCGCCAGCAAAATCGACAGGGGTCGGGGGGAGCTGTTTTTT
CASKIDRGRGELFF
>TRBJ2-7|TRBV10-3|TRBD2|.
TGTGCCATCGGAGTAGCGGGCCTGAAAATCCCCTACGAGCAGTACTTC
CAIGVAGLKIPYEQYF
>TRBJ2-7|TRBV4-1|TRBD1|few
TGCGCCAGCAGCGAAACAGGGGCAGGCACCTACGAGCAGTACTTC
CASSETGAGTYEQYF
>TRBJ1-1|TRBV30|.|.
TGTGCCTGGACCCCTTCAGGCACTGAAGCTTTCTTT
CAWTPSGTEAFF
>TRBJ1-1|TRBV28|.|.
TGTGCCAGCAGTTTGACCAGGTCTGAAGCTTTCTTT
CASSLTRSEAFF
>TRBJ2-1|TRBV5-6|TRBD2|once
TGTGCCAGCAGTCGAGAGCGGGAAGGTTGGTTCTTC
CASSREREGWFF
>TRBJ1-1|TRBV14|TRBD1|.
TGTGCCAGCAGCCAAGAGGACTGGGACAGTCAAGCTTTCTTT
CASSQEDWDSQAFF
>TRBJ1-3|TRBV6-5|.|.
TGTGCCAGCAGTTACTCGGACACCTCTGGAAACACCATATATTTT
CASSYSDTSGNTIYF
>TRBJ2-2|TRBV29-1|TRBD1|.
TGCAGCGTCCCATCCTTCCGGACAGGGAGACACACCGGGGAGCTGTTTTTT
CSVPSFRTGRHTGELFF
>TRBJ1-1|TRBV7-2|TRBD1|.
TGTGCCAGCAGCCTAGGACAGGGGACTGAAGCTTTCTTT
CASSLGQGTEAFF
>TRBJ2-4|TRBV30|TRBD2|.
TGTGCCTGGGGGACTATAAACATTCAGTACTTC
CAWGTINIQYF
>TRBJ1-1|TRBV30|.|.
TGTGCCTGGAGTGTAGGGGACACCTCATCTCTCACTGAAGCTTTCTTT
CAWSVGDTSSLTEAFF
>TRBJ1-1|TRBV30|.|once
TGTGCCTGGAGTCCACAGGCTGAAGCTTTCTTT
CAWSPQAEAFF
>TRBJ1-2|TRBV10-3|TRBD1|.
TGTGCCATCAGGCCGGGACAGGGAATTGGCTACACCTTC
CAIRPGQGIGYTF
>TRBJ2-2|TRBV5-1|.|.
TGCGCCAGCAGGGAGGGGAATCACCACACCGGGGAGCTGTTTTTT
CASREGNHHTGELFF
>TRBJ2-7|TRBV16|.|.
TGTGCCAGCAGCCAATCCCCCGGGAACTACGAGCAGTACTTC
CASSQSPGNYEQYF
>TRBJ2-7|TRBV30|.|.
TGTGCCTGGAGTAAGTCCAATGCCCGGGTTGCCGAGCAGTACTTC
CAWSKSNARVAEQYF
>TRBJ1-2|TRBV5-6|TRBD1|few
TGTGCCAGCAGCCGTCCCCGGGACAACGGGGACAGAATCTATGGCTACACCTTC
CASSRPRDNGDRIYGYTF
>TRBJ1-1|TRBV6-1|TRBD1|.
TGTGCCAGCAGTGACGGGACAGCGGGAGTGGGTGTTTGGAACACTGAAGCTTTCTTT
CASSDGTAGVGVWNTEAFF
>TRBJ2-3|TRBV29-1|TRBD2|.
TGCAGCGTTTCGCCCCCTAGCGGGAGGTTCACAGATACGCAGTATTTT
CSVSPPSGRFTDTQYF
>TRBJ2-7|TRBV2|.|once
TGTGCCAGCAGCCACGACAGCTACGAGCAGTACTTC
CASSHDSYEQYF
>TRBJ1-2|TRBV6-1|.|.
TGTGCCAGCAGTGGAGGGAACGGGGGCTACACCTTC
CASSGGNGGYTF
>TRBJ2-3|TRBV6-4|TRBD2|.
TGTGCCAGCAGCAGCGGACTAGACACCACAGATACGCAGTATTTT
CASSSGLDTTDTQYF
>TRBJ2-7|TRBV11-2|TRBD1|.
TGTGCCAGCAGCCAGTCGGGGGACAGGTACGACGAGCAGTACTTC
CASSQSGDRYDEQYF
>TRBJ2-7|TRBV11-2|.|.
TGTGCCAGCAGCCTACTTACAGGGATCGAGCAGTACTTC
CASSLLTGIEQYF
>TRBJ1-1|TRBV5-1|.|.
TGCGCCAGCAGCTTGGGACAGCCGAACACTGAAGCTTTCTTT
CASSLGQPNTEAFF
>TRBJ2-7|TRBV6-5|.|.
TGTGCCAGCATAGGGGGTGGGGACAAGCCCTACGAGCAGTACTTC
CASIGGGDKPYEQYF
>TRBJ2-2|TRBV13|TRBD1|.
TGTGCCAGCAGCCTACGGGACAGGGCCGGGGAGCTGTTTTTT
CASSLRDRAGELFF
>TRBJ1-6|TRBV4-3|.|.
TGCGCCAGCAGCCAAGAAGCGGGGATCGGTTCACCCCTCCACTTT
CASSQEAGIGSPLHF